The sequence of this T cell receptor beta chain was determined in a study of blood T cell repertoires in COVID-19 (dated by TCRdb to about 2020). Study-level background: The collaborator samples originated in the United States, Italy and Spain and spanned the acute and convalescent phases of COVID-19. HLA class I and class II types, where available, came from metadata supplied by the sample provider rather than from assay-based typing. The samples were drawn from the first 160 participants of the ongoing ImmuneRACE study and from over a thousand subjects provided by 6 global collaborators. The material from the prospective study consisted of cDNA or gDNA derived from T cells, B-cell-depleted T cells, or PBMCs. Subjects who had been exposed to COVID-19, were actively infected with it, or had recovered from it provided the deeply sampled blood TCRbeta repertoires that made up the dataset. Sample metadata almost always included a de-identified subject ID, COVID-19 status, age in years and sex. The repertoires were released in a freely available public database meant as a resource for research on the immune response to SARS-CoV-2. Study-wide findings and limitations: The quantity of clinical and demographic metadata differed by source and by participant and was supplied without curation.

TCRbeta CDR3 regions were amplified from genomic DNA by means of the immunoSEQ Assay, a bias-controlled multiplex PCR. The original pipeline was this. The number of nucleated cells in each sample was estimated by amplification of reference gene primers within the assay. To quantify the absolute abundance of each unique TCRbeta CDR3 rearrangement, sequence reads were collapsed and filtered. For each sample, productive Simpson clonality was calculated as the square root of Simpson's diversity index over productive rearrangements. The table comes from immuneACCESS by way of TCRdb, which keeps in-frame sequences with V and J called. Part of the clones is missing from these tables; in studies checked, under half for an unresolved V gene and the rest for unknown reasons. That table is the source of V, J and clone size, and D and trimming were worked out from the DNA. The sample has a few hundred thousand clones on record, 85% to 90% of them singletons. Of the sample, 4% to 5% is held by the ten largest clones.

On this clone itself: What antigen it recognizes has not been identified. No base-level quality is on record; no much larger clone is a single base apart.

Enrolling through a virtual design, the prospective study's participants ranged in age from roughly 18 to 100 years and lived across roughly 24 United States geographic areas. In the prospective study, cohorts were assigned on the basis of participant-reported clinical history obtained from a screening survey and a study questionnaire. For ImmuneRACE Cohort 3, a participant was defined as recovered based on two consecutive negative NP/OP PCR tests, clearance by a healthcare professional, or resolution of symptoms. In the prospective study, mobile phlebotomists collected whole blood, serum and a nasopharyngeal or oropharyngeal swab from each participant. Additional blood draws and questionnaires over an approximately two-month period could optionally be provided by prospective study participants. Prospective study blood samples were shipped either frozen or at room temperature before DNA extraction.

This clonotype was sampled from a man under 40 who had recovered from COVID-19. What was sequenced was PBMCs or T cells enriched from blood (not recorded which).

The CDR3 region: CATSLTGTGVDEQYF. The DNA sequence is as follows: TGTGCCACCAGCCTGACCGGGACAGGGGTGGACGAGCAGTACTTC. The sequence joins TRBV10-3 to TRBJ2-7, and TRBD1 aligns with 10 junction nucleotides. V is trimmed back by 10 bases and J by 5 bases, and the junction contains 14 bases that no gene match accounts for. From the germline V gene, CDR1 is ENHRY and CDR2 is SYGVKD. The CDR3 covers 15 residues, taking in both the cysteine and the phenylalanine. CDR3 DNA only is kept here, 45 bases in frame from base 1.